What follows are 24 T cell receptor beta chains derived from one specimen sequenced in a study of T cells in Graves' hyperthyroidism and ophthalmopathy. From RNA transcripts, TCR beta CDR3 regions were amplified. TCR CDR3 regions were first amplified by RT-PCR with HTBI primers. TCRdb called the multiplex PCR reads again in MiXCR, with one record for every CDR3 protein. The data hold some 570,000 distinct CDR3 sequences, with 13% to 15% observed a single time. Sequencing was done on a sample of blood. These TCRs come from a woman under 30 with Graves' ophthalmopathy.

This clonotype was picked up many times. The chain combines TRBV11-2 with TRBJ2-7; 7 bases align to TRBD1. The CDR3 has 15 amino acids. Germline CDR1 reads SGHAT; CDR2 reads FQNNGV. With 5 bases clipped from V and 0 bases from J, the junction kept 7 bases outside the gene matches. In DNA, the CDR3 is TGTGCCAGCAGCACGGACAGGAGCAACTCCTACGAGCAGTACTTC. Amino acid sequence: CASSTDRSNSYEQYF.

This clonotype was recorded at least ten times. This chain connects TRBV19 to TRBJ1-2, with D possibly being TRBD1 (5 bases). CDR3 size: 15 residues. With 3 bases removed from V and 8 bases from J, the gap between germline ends came to 19 bases. From germline, CDR1 is LNHDA and CDR2 SQIVND (reference sequence). CDR3 loop: CASSIKGTLVRGYTF. The CDR3 DNA follows: TGTGCCAGTAGTATTAAAGGGACTCTGGTTCGCGGCTACACCTTC.

In this sample, this clonotype turned up many times. The rearrangement joins TRBV28 to TRBJ2-7; D remains unclear. The CDR3 runs 12 residues. Germline assignment: CDR1 MDHEN and CDR2 SYDVKM. Trimming removed 7 bases from V and 4 bases from J, with 11 bases in between. The CDR3, as DNA: TGTGCCAGCACCTCGGCACATTACGAGCAGTACTTC. Its protein product is CASTSAHYEQYF.

This clonotype has a count of ten or more. The V and J genes are TRBV3-1 and TRBJ2-7, with D possibly TRBD2 on 6 matching bases. V was trimmed by 4 bases and J by 5 bases, leaving 9 bases between them. The germline gives CDR1 LGHDT, CDR2 YNNKEL (reference sequence). The CDR3 has 12 residues. The CDR3 loop reads CASSRRENEQYF. In DNA, the CDR3 is TGTGCCAGCAGCCGGAGGGAGAACGAGCAGTACTTC.

This clonotype was recorded a few times. The chain combines TRBV10-3 with TRBJ2-7; the D gene could be TRBD1 or TRBD2 (5 bases each). The CDR3 consists of 14 residues. V was trimmed by 6 bases and J by 4 bases, leaving 16 bases between them. Germline V gene data show CDR1 as ENHRY and CDR2 as SYGVKD. In DNA form, the CDR3 reads TGTGCCATCAGATCCGGGGACCTCCCATACGAGCAGTACTTC. The encoded protein is CAIRSGDLPYEQYF.

This clonotype appeared many times. This chain joins TRBV20-1 and TRBJ2-3; D perhaps matches TRBD2 (5 bases). CDR1 DFQATT and CDR2 SNEGSKA come from the germline V gene (reference sequence). Trimming removed 0 bases at V and 0 bases at J, with 16 bases between. The CDR3 length is 17 residues. The chain's CDR3 is CSARDLSASQSTDTQYF. DNA of the CDR3: TGCAGTGCTAGAGACCTCTCGGCTAGCCAAAGCACAGATACGCAGTATTTT.

This clonotype was seen repeatedly, ten times or more. Written as DNA, the CDR3 is TGCGACAACAGGGCCCCTTCCTACAATGAGCAGTTCTTC. Translating it yields CDNRAPSYNEQFF. The rearrangement uses TRBV5-1 and TRBJ2-1; a possible D gene is TRBD1 (6 bases). The CDR3 spans 13 residues. CDR1 is SGHRS, CDR2 YFSETQ, per germline. Complete variable domain (other parts from reference TRBV5-1 and TRBJ2-1): KAGVTQTPRYLIKTRGQQVTLSCSPISGHRSVSWYQQTPGQGLQFLFEYFSETQRNKGNFPGRFSGRQFSNSRSEMNVSTLELGDSALYLCDNRAPSYNEQFFGPGTRLTVL.

This clonotype was seen only a few times. The J gene is TRBJ1-4, the V gene TRBV9; a possible D gene is TRBD1 (5 bases). This CDR3 has 18 residues. The V gene lost 1 base and the J gene lost 4 bases, with 20 bases spanning the gap. The germline V gene encodes CDR1 SGDLS and CDR2 YYNGEE. This CDR3 is CASSVRESPGPINEKLFF. For the CDR3, the DNA is TGTGCCAGCAGCGTAAGGGAATCACCGGGACCGATTAATGAAAAACTGTTTTTT.

In this sample, this clonotype turned up a few times. CDR3 coding DNA: TGTGCCAGCAGTTCCATGCCCGACAGACTCATATTTGGCTACACCTTC. Translated: CASSSMPDRLIFGYTF. This chain joins TRBV6-8 and TRBJ1-2; tentatively, D is TRBD1 (5 bases). The germline CDR1 and CDR2 sequences are MNHGY and SAAAGT. V was trimmed by 4 bases and J by 7 bases, leaving 22 bases between them. The CDR3 runs 16 residues.

The chain has TRBV18 and TRBJ1-1; 8 nucleotides line up with TRBD1. The CDR3 loop spans 17 amino acids. Germline values: CDR1 KGHSH, CDR2 LQKENI. V was clipped by 3 bases and J by 4 bases; unmatched bases: 13. This CDR3 is CASSPYGQGTKATEAFF. CDR3 bases: TGTGCCAGCTCACCCTATGGACAGGGAACGAAGGCCACTGAAGCTTTCTTT.

This clonotype was counted many times. The J gene is TRBJ1-6, the V gene TRBV18, with D maybe TRBD1 (6 bases). CDR3 length: 13 residues. V lost 6 bases to trimming and J lost 10 bases, with 13 bases between them. Germline V gene lookup returns CDR1 KGHSH and CDR2 LQKENI. In DNA, the CDR3 is TGTGCCAGCTCGAGGGACATCAACTCACCCCTCCACTTT. Amino acid sequence: CASSRDINSPLHF.

This clonotype was observed many times. The CDR3 nucleotides read TGTGCCAGCTCACCAAACCGCGATCAGCCCCAGCATTTT. Its translation is CASSPNRDQPQHF. The chain combines TRBV18 with TRBJ1-5; no clear D. Germline V gene sequence: CDR1 KGHSH, CDR2 LQKENI. This CDR3 spans 13 amino acids. The V end was cut by 2 bases, the J end by 5 bases, with 7 bases between.

This clonotype appeared many times. The chain employs TRBV6-1 and TRBJ2-1; the match to TRBD1 covers 7 bases. Germline CDR1 reads MNHNS; CDR2 reads SASEGT. This CDR3 spans 15 amino acids. The ends lost 6 bases at V and 5 bases at J; junction bases unmatched: 10. CDR3 in amino acids: CASRRGRNPHNEQFF. For the CDR3, the DNA is TGTGCCAGCAGGAGGGGGCGGAACCCCCACAATGAGCAGTTCTTC.

A remark on this clonotype: One end of the junction does not line up with germline, which may come from a read error. The V call is TRBV7-9, the J call TRBJ2-7; TRBD1 matches 10 bases. The germline gives CDR1 SEHNR, CDR2 FQNEAQ (reference sequence). The CDR3 extends over 15 amino acids. The CDR3 region has the DNA TGCGCCAGCTCAGCTTATCTGACAGGGGGCGGCGAGCAGTACTTC. Protein sequence: CASSAYLTGGGEQYF.

This clonotype was recorded many times. The J gene is TRBJ2-3, the V gene TRBV20-1; possible D gene TRBD2, 6 bases. The CDR3 extends over 13 amino acids. Germline CDR1 DFQATT, CDR2 SNEGSKA (reference sequence). V gave up 3 bases and J gave up 1 base, with 8 bases separating them. This chain's CDR3 is CSARGGGTDTQYF. The CDR3 bases are TGCAGTGCTAGGGGCGGGGGCACAGATACGCAGTATTTT.

This clonotype has ten or more counts. The rearrangement joins TRBV12-3 or TRBV12-4 to TRBJ2-7, with 9 positions matching TRBD1. J was trimmed by 3 bases and V by 4 bases; bases with no gene match: 4. The CDR3 contains 14 residues. Written as DNA, the CDR3 is TGTGCCAGCAGTTACCGGGACAGGGACTACGAGCAGTACTTC. Translation gives CASSYRDRDYEQYF.

At least ten counts were recorded for this clonotype. The V call is TRBV7-9, the J call TRBJ2-1, with 7 bases fitting TRBD2. The CDR3 loop spans 12 amino acids. V shed 8 bases, J shed 12 bases, and the junction held 10 bases outside the gene matches. Germline lookup yields CDR1 SEHNR and CDR2 FQNEAQ (reference sequence). This CDR3 reads CASGSGALGQFF. In DNA, the CDR3 is TGTGCCAGCGGCAGCGGGGCTTTAGGGCAGTTCTTC. Using reference TRBV7-9 and TRBJ2-1 for the parts outside the CDR3, the full variable domain is DTGVSQNPRHKITKRGQNVTFRCDPISEHNRLYWYRQTLGQGPEFLTYFQNEAQLEKSRLLSDRFSAERPKGSFSTLEIQRTEQGDSAMYLCASGSGALGQFFGPGTRLTVL.

Comment on this clonotype: A clone one base away is much larger, so this may be a read error. The chain is built from TRBV3-1 and TRBJ2-1, with D perhaps given as TRBD1 or TRBD2 (5 bases each). Germline loops: CDR1 LGHDT, CDR2 YNNKEL (reference sequence). The length of the CDR3 is 13 residues. Deletions cut 7 bases from V and 5 bases from J, with 12 bases between. CDR3 sequence reads: CASNLRGHNEQFF. The CDR3 DNA reads as TGTGCCAGCAATCTCCGGGGCCACAATGAGCAGTTCTTC.

Ten or more counts support this clonotype. The gene calls are TRBV12-3 or TRBV12-4 and TRBJ2-3, with no clear D. This CDR3 has 13 amino acids. Trimming pared 3 bases from V and 5 bases from J, leaving 9 bases between. The CDR3 nucleotides are TGTGCCAGCAGTTTTCAGTTTGAAGATACGCAGTATTTT. It codes for CASSFQFEDTQYF.

In its sample, this clonotype was seen a few times. This rearrangement joins TRBV7-6 to TRBJ1-1, with D perhaps matching TRBD1 (6 bases). The germline CDR1 and CDR2 sequences are SGHVS and FNYEAQ. Trimming took 4 bases from V and 7 from J, leaving 19 bases between them. The CDR3 totals 15 residues. For the CDR3, the DNA is TGTGCCAGCAGCTCAGACGGGGGCCGGATGGGTGAAGCTTTCTTT. Translation: CASSSDGGRMGEAFF.

This clonotype was seen only once. This sequence may be a read error, since a much larger clone differs from it by one base. V gene TRBV12-5 combines with J gene TRBJ2-1; D is undetermined. Germline loops: CDR1 LGHNT, CDR2 FRNRAP. Trimming removed 1 base from V and 7 bases from J, with 11 bases in between. The CDR3 has 14 residues. The CDR3 DNA follows: TGTGCTAGTGGTTTGGCGACCCATCCGAATGAGCAGTTCTTC. Translation: CASGLATHPNEQFF.

The rearrangement links TRBV19 to TRBJ1-3, with TRBD1 matching over 7 bases. Germline V CDR1 and CDR2: LNHDA, SQIVND (reference sequence). The V segment lost 5 bases and the J segment 3 bases; nucleotides outside the gene matches: 7. The CDR3 is 15 amino acids. CDR3 DNA: TGTGCCAGTAGTCGGGGACAGAATCTTGGAAACACCATATATTTT. This gives the protein CASSRGQNLGNTIYF.

The count of this clonotype is one. V is TRBV9 and J is TRBJ2-3; D is perhaps TRBD2 (6 bases). The CDR3 contains 16 residues. The germline gives CDR1 SGDLS, CDR2 YYNGEE. With 2 bases removed from V and 0 bases from J, the gap between germline ends came to 13 bases. The CDR3 DNA follows: TGTGCCAGCAGCGTGGGAGGAGGCCATAGCACAGATACGCAGTATTTT. Translating it yields CASSVGGGHSTDTQYF.

Points on this clonotype: One base away lies a much larger clone, so this may be a sequencing read error. The CDR3 loop is CASSELRRGQETRYF. The DNA for the CDR3 is TGTGCCAGCAGTGAATTGAGACGAGGACAAGAGACCCGGTACTTC. The J gene is TRBJ2-5, the V gene TRBV6-1; possibly TRBD1 for D (5 bases). The CDR3 is made up of 15 amino acids. Germline V CDR1 and CDR2: MNHNS, SASEGT.